This T cell receptor (beta chain) derives from a study of radiation and T cells in renal cell carcinoma. The CDR3 consists of 13 residues. The V end was cut by 4 bases, the J end by 1 base, with 7 bases between. Germline values: CDR1 SEHNR, CDR2 FQNEAQ (reference sequence). Assay: immunoSEQ multiplex PCR; the TCRdb copy retains only in-frame clones and omits some. The repertoire holds 120,000 to 150,000 clones, with around four fifths as singletons. Time point: baseline pretreatment blood. Treatment defined: 15 Gy SBRT to primary tumor, nephrectomy 4 weeks later. The sequence came from a woman in her 50s with renal cell carcinoma. The V call is TRBV7-9, the J call TRBJ1-1, with D uncertain. The sequenced sample was blood, obtained from a patient whose treatment included radiotherapy and nephrectomy. The DNA for the CDR3 is TGTGCCAGCAGCTATAAGCCGAACACTGAAGCTTTCTTT. This codes for CASSYKPNTEAFF.